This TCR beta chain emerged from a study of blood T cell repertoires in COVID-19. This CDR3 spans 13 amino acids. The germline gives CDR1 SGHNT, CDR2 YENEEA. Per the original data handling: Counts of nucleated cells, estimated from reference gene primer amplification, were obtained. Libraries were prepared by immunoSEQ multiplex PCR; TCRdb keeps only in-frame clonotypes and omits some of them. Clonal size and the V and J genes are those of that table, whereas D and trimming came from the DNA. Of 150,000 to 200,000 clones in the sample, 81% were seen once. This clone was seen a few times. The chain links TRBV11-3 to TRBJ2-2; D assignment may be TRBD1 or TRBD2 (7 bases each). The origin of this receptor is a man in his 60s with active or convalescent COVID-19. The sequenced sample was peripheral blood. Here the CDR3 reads CASGTANTGELFF. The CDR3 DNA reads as TGTGCGAGCGGGACAGCGAACACCGGGGAGCTGTTTTTT. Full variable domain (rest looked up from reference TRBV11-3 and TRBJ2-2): EAGVVQSPRYKIIEKKQPVAFWCNPISGHNTLYWYLQNLGQGPELLIRYENEEAVDDSQLPKDRFSAERLKGVDSTLKIQPAELGDSAVYLCASGTANTGELFFGEGSRLTVL.